This T cell receptor beta chain appears in the sequencing data of a study of shared clonotypes between healthy human individuals. As handled by the study authors: Sequence data from immunoSEQ were junction-only and lacked quality scores; consequently, filtering differed. TCRdb's table, derived via immunoSEQ multiplex PCR, lists solely in-frame clones and lacks some. V and J calls and clone size follow that table, whereas D and trimming were derived from the DNA. Of over a million clones in the sample, approximately 70% were seen once. The TCR sequence derives from a man in his late teens or twenties in good health. Specimen: memory CD4+ T cells sorted from blood. Specified subset: CD45RA-negative fraction.

CDR3 loop: CASSYTGNEQYF. CDR3 in DNA: TGTGCCAGCAGCTATACAGGGAACGAGCAGTACTTC. This chain connects TRBV5-6 to TRBJ2-7; the D gene is possibly TRBD1 (6 bases). Germline CDR1 and CDR2: SGHDT and YYEEEE. There are 12 residues in the CDR3. V lost 3 bases and J 5 bases, leaving 9 bases between the germline ends.